This entry features one T cell receptor (beta chain) sequence. This sample is drawn from a study of T-cell memory formation after mild COVID-19. Germline values: CDR1 MNHNY, CDR2 SVGAGI (reference sequence). V lost 0 bases and J lost 7, with 4 bases in between. The CDR3 has 11 amino acids. The authors produced TCR alpha and TCR beta cDNA libraries with sample barcodes and UMIs by 5'RACE using constant-segment primers. TCRdb redid the calling of the 5' RACE reads with MiXCR, one entry per CDR3 protein. The sample yields roughly 110,000 distinct CDR3 sequences, about a fifth seen once. This clonotype originated in a young man who had mild COVID-19 (a few samples of this study predate the infection). Cell type and time point are not known. V gene TRBV6-6 combines with J gene TRBJ2-7; D unresolved. What was sequenced was PBMCs or a T cell subset sorted from them (not recorded which). The CDR3 loop is CASSYSGEQYF. The CDR3 nucleotides read TGTGCCAGCAGTTACTCCGGGGAGCAGTACTTC.